The 3 T cell receptor beta chains below all came from one sample that was sequenced in a study of CD4 T cells in relation to SARS-CoV-2 and coronaviruses. Assay used: immunoSEQ multiplex PCR; TCRdb lists only in-frame clones, some missing. The sample shows roughly 68,000 clones, 85% to 95% of them seen only once. The unexposed donors gave CD4+ T cells in about 2011-2018, prior to COVID-19. The sample taken for sequencing was naive CD4+ T cells from PBMCs. Subset here: naive CD4+ T cells isolated by negative enrichment. The origin of the receptors is a human donor in good health.

This clone was counted once. The genes are TRBV27 and TRBJ1-1; the D gene is possibly TRBD1 (6 bases). Germline V CDR1 and CDR2: MNHEY, SMNVEV (reference sequence). V dropped 6 bases and J dropped 2 bases, with 13 bases sitting between them. This CDR3 is built from 14 residues. In DNA, the CDR3 is TGTGCCAGCAGGGGGAGGACAGATAACACTGAAGCTTTCTTT. Translated: CASRGRTDNTEAFF.

This chain connects TRBV9 to TRBJ2-3; either TRBD1 or TRBD2 may fit D (5 bases each). V lost 1 base and J 0 bases, leaving 12 bases between the germline ends. The CDR3 runs to 16 residues. CDR1 is SGDLS and CDR2 is YYNGEE in the germline V gene. In nucleotides, the CDR3 is TGTGCCAGCAGCGTAAGCGGCGGACATAGCACAGATACGCAGTATTTT. Its translation is CASSVSGGHSTDTQYF.

The chain is built from TRBV5-1 and TRBJ2-2; D may correspond to TRBD1 or TRBD2 (5 bases each). The CDR3 loop spans 17 amino acids. Trimming left V 4 bases short and J 6 bases short, with 22 bases between. Germline-derived CDR1 and CDR2 are SGHRS and YFSETQ. CDR3 protein: CASSLQLHDMGAGELFF. The CDR3 nucleotides read TGCGCCAGCAGCCTACAACTACACGACATGGGGGCCGGGGAGCTGTTTTTT.